This T cell receptor (beta chain) is drawn from a study of shared clonotypes between healthy human individuals. Study details: A donor's plate count was three for CD4 naive and three for CD4 memory; CD8 naive had two and CD8 memory one.

This table comes from immunoSEQ multiplex PCR, and its TCRdb copy is limited to in-frame clones, with some not included. The data hold roughly 1,600,000 clones, with approximately 98.5% observed a single time. CDR1 is SGDLS, CDR2 YYNGEE, per germline. Trimming removed 0 bases from V and 5 bases from J; junction bases left unmatched: 7. The CDR3 runs to 15 residues. The chain joins TRBV9 to TRBJ2-7; 8 bases match TRBD1. Sequences were obtained from naive CD4+ T cells sorted from blood. Subset in this sample: CD45RA+ positively selected. The clonotype comes from a man aged 25-45 years in good health. The CDR3 spells CASSVGTGISHEQYF. The DNA of the CDR3 is TGTGCCAGCAGCGTAGGGACAGGGATTTCCCACGAGCAGTACTTC.